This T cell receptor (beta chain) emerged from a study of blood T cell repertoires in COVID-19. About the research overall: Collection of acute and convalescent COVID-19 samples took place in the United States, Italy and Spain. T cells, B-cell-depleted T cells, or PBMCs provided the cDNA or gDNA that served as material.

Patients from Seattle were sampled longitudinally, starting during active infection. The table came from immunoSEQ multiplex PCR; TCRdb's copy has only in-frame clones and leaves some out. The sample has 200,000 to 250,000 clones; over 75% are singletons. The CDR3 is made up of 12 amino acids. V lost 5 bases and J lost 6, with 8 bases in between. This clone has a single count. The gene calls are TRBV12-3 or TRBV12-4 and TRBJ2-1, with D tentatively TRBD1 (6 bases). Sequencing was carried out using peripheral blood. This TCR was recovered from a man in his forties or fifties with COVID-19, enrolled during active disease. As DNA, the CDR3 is TGTGCCAGCAGTCCGACAGGCAATGAGCAGTTCTTC. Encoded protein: CASSPTGNEQFF.